The 17 T cell receptor beta chains presented below share a single source sample, sequenced in a study of cytomegalovirus exposure and HLA in healthy donors. In the PCR, 60 Vbeta and 13 Jbeta primers were used. Clones were sequenced by immunoSEQ multiplex PCR, and TCRdb holds only the in-frame ones, with some missing. The table has under 150,000 clones, less than 80% seen once; the top ten hold more than 8%. The specimen sequenced was PBMCs. These receptors all come from a woman in her 40s in good health and CMV-seropositive.

The chain joins TRBV7-8 to TRBJ2-2, with D possibly TRBD1 on 6 matching bases. The V gene's germline CDR1 is SGHVS and CDR2 FQNEAQ. Trimming removed 5 bases from V and 2 bases from J, with 9 bases in between. The CDR3 loop spans 14 amino acids. This CDR3 is CASSIQGNTGELFF. In DNA, the CDR3 is TGTGCCAGCAGCATACAGGGAAACACCGGGGAGCTGTTTTTT.

The genes are TRBV28 and TRBJ2-1; TRBD2 agrees at 11 bases. This CDR3 has 16 residues. CDR1 and CDR2 (germline): MDHEN, SYDVKM. The V and J ends lost 6 bases and 7 bases, in that order; junction bases with no gene match: 11. The DNA for the CDR3 is TGTGCCAGCAGCCAGATACTAGCGGGAGAAGGGAATGAGCAGTTCTTC. Protein sequence: CASSQILAGEGNEQFF.

This chain joins TRBV5-8 and TRBJ2-2; TRBD1 matches at 10 bases. The CDR3 loop spans 15 amino acids. After removal of 4 bases from V and 3 bases from J, the junction contained 3 bases not matched to a gene. From germline, CDR1 is SGHTS and CDR2 YDEGEE. CDR3 sequence: CASSPGTGDTGELFF. The CDR3 coding sequence is TGTGCCAGCAGCCCCGGGACAGGGGACACCGGGGAGCTGTTTTTT.

This clone was detected only a few times. This sequence joins TRBV11-2 and TRBJ1-1, with 7 bases fitting TRBD1. This CDR3 spans 15 amino acids. With V trimmed by 5 bases and J by 6 bases, 12 bases remained unmatched. Germline CDR1 is SGHAT and CDR2 is FQNNGV. CDR3 sequence (DNA): TGTGCCAGCAGCAAGGTACAGGGGAGATATCCTGAAGCTTTCTTT. Its translation is CASSKVQGRYPEAFF. Supplemented by reference TRBV11-2 and TRBJ1-1, the full variable domain reads EAGVAQSPRYKIIEKRQSVAFWCNPISGHATLYWYQQILGQGPKLLIQFQNNGVVDDSQLPKDRFSAERLKGVDSTLKIQPAKLEDSAVYLCASSKVQGRYPEAFFGQGTRLTVV.

The gene calls are TRBV7-3 and TRBJ2-5; D possibly corresponds to TRBD2 (5 bases). V was trimmed by 2 bases and J by 5 bases, leaving 9 bases between them. CDR1 SGHTA and CDR2 FQGTGA come from the germline V gene. CDR3 length: 13 residues. Here the CDR3 DNA reads TGTGCCAGCAGCTTATCGGGGTTCGAGACCCAGTACTTC. Translation gives CASSLSGFETQYF.

V gene TRBV7-9 combines with J gene TRBJ2-7; D call uncertain. The germline V and J ends were trimmed by 5 bases and 3 bases, with 17 bases remaining between them. The CDR3 contains 15 residues. Per germline, CDR1 SEHNR and CDR2 FQNEAQ (reference sequence). In DNA form, the CDR3 reads TGTGCCAGCAGCCCCCGACTTACCCTCAACTACGAGCAGTACTTC. Its translation: CASSPRLTLNYEQYF.

The chain recombines TRBV5-1 with TRBJ2-2, with 8 nucleotides matching TRBD1. The germline V gene has CDR1 SGHRS and CDR2 YFSETQ. The ends lost 0 bases at V and 3 bases at J; junction bases unmatched: 4. The CDR3 loop spans 16 amino acids. CDR3 nucleotide sequence: TGCGCCAGCAGCTTGGGGGACAGGACCGACACCGGGGAGCTGTTTTTT. This translates into CASSLGDRTDTGELFF. The full variable domain, rest sourced from reference TRBV5-1 and TRBJ2-2, is KAGVTQTPRYLIKTRGQQVTLSCSPISGHRSVSWYQQTPGQGLQFLFEYFSETQRNKGNFPGRFSGRQFSNSRSEMNVSTLELGDSALYLCASSLGDRTDTGELFFGEGSRLTVL.

The V gene is TRBV27, the J gene TRBJ1-2; 7 bases agree with TRBD1. The CDR3 has 15 amino acids. With V trimmed by 2 bases and J by 5 bases, 8 bases remained unmatched. Germline V gives CDR1 MNHEY, CDR2 SMNVEV (reference sequence). The CDR3 nucleotides read TGTGCCAGCAGTTTAGGCCAGGACAGGATTTATGGCTACACCTTC. Translating it yields CASSLGQDRIYGYTF.

This clone was detected only a few times. V and J are TRBV6-5 and TRBJ2-7; 7 nucleotides line up with TRBD2. The CDR3 has 14 amino acids. The V segment lost 6 bases and the J segment 1 base; nucleotides outside the gene matches: 6. CDR1 and CDR2 (germline): MNHEY, SVGAGI. This CDR3 is CASSRGVASYEQYF. DNA of the CDR3: TGTGCCAGCAGCCGGGGGGTAGCTTCCTACGAGCAGTACTTC.

The V gene is TRBV7-8, the J gene TRBJ2-7, with a tentative D call TRBD1 (7 bases). The V and J ends lost 1 base and 7 bases respectively, with 11 bases between them. CDR1 and CDR2 (germline): SGHVS, FQNEAQ. The CDR3 has 13 residues. As DNA, the CDR3 is TGTGCCAGCAGCTTAGGCAGGGGGGTAGAGCAGTACTTC. Residues: CASSLGRGVEQYF.

The chain recombines TRBV5-4 with TRBJ2-2; maybe TRBD2 (6 bases). V was cut by 4 bases and J by 0 bases, with 16 bases left in between. CDR1 is SGHNT and CDR2 is YYREEE in the germline V gene (reference sequence). This CDR3 is built from 17 residues. Here the CDR3 reads CASSHGGGGTNTGELFF. Written as DNA, the CDR3 is TGTGCCAGCAGCCACGGCGGAGGAGGGACGAACACCGGGGAGCTGTTTTTT.

V usage is TRBV7-3 and J usage is TRBJ2-1; 12 bases are a match to TRBD2. Germline V gene lookup returns CDR1 SGHTA and CDR2 FQGTGA. This CDR3 has 17 residues. V lost 1 base and J lost 4; bases outside the gene matches: 5. The CDR3 loop reads CASSLNPGLAGYNEQFF. Written as DNA, the CDR3 is TGTGCCAGCAGCTTAAACCCGGGACTAGCGGGTTACAATGAGCAGTTCTTC.

V gene TRBV29-1 combines with J gene TRBJ1-1; 9 positions agree with TRBD1. V lost 5 bases, J lost 0 bases, and 1 base stayed unmatched. The CDR3 length is 13 residues. Per germline, CDR1 SQVTM and CDR2 ANQGSEA. CDR3 coding DNA: TGCAGCGTTACAGGGGGCCTGAACACTGAAGCTTTCTTT. Translation gives CSVTGGLNTEAFF. Supplemented by reference TRBV29-1 and TRBJ1-1, the full variable domain reads SAVISQKPSRDICQRGTSLTIQCQVDSQVTMMFWYRQQPGQSLTLIATANQGSEATYESGFVIDKFPISRPNLTFSTLTVSNMSPEDSSIYLCSVTGGLNTEAFFGQGTRLTVV.

The gene calls are TRBV2 and TRBJ2-7, with TRBD1 identical over 7 bases. The CDR3 spans 16 residues. J lost 1 base, V lost 6 bases, and 12 bases had no gene match. Germline V gene lookup returns CDR1 SNHLY and CDR2 FYNNEI. The CDR3 sequence: CASRDFETGLSYEQYF. CDR3 coding DNA: TGTGCCAGCAGGGATTTCGAGACAGGGCTGTCCTACGAGCAGTACTTC.

The CDR3 nucleotides are TGTGCCAGCAGCTTACACCCGGGGGCTTTCTTT. This codes for CASSLHPGAFF. The rearrangement joins TRBV5-8 to TRBJ1-1; D uncertain. From germline, CDR1 is SGHTS and CDR2 YDEGEE. This CDR3 has 11 amino acids. V was cut by 2 bases and J by 11 bases, with 10 bases left in between.

CDR3 coding DNA: TGTGCCAGCAAGACAGGGTCGAGCTCTGGAAACACCATATATTTT. Its protein product is CASKTGSSSGNTIYF. The chain employs TRBV28 and TRBJ1-3, with 7 bases aligning to TRBD1. The CDR3 length is 15 residues. V shed 7 bases and J 0 bases; nucleotides not matched to a gene: 6. The V gene's germline CDR1 is MDHEN and CDR2 SYDVKM.

The chain carries TRBV15 and TRBJ1-2, with D possibly matching TRBD1 (6 bases). This CDR3 is 13 amino acids long. Between the trimmed V and J ends, which lost 6 bases and 2 bases, there was a span of 10 bases. Germline lookup yields CDR1 LNHNV and CDR2 YYDKDF (reference sequence). The CDR3 DNA is TGTGCCACCAGGAAGGACAGAAACTATGGCTACACCTTC. Protein product: CATRKDRNYGYTF.